The 11 T cell receptor beta chains in this list originate from one sample, sequenced in a study of CXCR3-negative and CXCR3-positive naive CD8 T cells (dated by TCRdb to between 2018 and 2021). Sequencing was carried out with a NextSeq 550. The Human TCR Profiling Kit (MiLaboratory) was used to make UMI-labeled 5' RACE TRB cDNA libraries. With the reads reprocessed by TCRdb, a single entry stands for each CDR3 protein sequence and no DNA is reported. The table for this sample lists around 24,000 distinct CDR3 sequences. Less than 5% of the sample is in the top ten clones. Material for sequencing was naive CXCR3- CD8+ T cells from blood. Read against the paper, the sample's cell subset or site label means: CD45RO-CCR7+CD27+CD95- naive CD8+ T cells lacking CXCR3 (TNR3-). The receptors were gathered from a human donor in good health. Some clones in this sample may be carry-over from other donors' samples.

J is TRBJ2-7 and V is TRBV12-5; TCRdb designates TRBD1, a call that cannot be tested without DNA. CDR3 length: 12 amino acids. Germline CDR1 reads LGHNT; CDR2 reads FRNRAP. The CDR3: CASGFFGQEQYF.

The chain has TRBV14 and TRBJ2-2. Germline values: CDR1 SGHDN, CDR2 FVKESK. CDR3 length: 14 residues. The CDR3 spells CASSLTDYTGELFF. Combining the CDR3 with reference TRBV14 and TRBJ2-2 gives the whole variable domain EAGVTQFPSHSVIEKGQTVTLRCDPISGHDNLYWYRRVMGKEIKFLLHFVKESKQDESGMPNNRFLAERTGGTYSTLKVQPAELEDSGVYFCASSLTDYTGELFFGEGSRLTVL.

The V gene is TRBV7-2, the J gene TRBJ2-7; TCRdb calls TRBD2, which cannot be checked without DNA. The CDR3 contains 15 residues. Per germline, CDR1 SGHTA and CDR2 FQGNSA. The CDR3 protein is CASSFSLRGIYEQYF. The full variable domain, with the rest looked up from reference TRBV7-2 and TRBJ2-7, is GAGVSQSPSNKVTEKGKDVELRCDPISGHTALYWYRQSLGQGLEFLIYFQGNSAPDKSGLPSDRFSAERTGGSVSTLTIQRTQQEDSAVYLCASSFSLRGIYEQYFGPGTRLTVT.

The chain links TRBV6-6 to TRBJ1-2. Germline values: CDR1 MNHNY, CDR2 SVGAGI (reference sequence). CDR3 size: 11 residues. The CDR3: CASSQNYGYTF.

The V and J genes are TRBV19 and TRBJ2-1; TCRdb names TRBD2, which stays unverified in the absence of DNA. Germline CDR1 is LNHDA and CDR2 is SQIVND (reference sequence). The CDR3 totals 13 residues. CDR3: CASSIYKGYEQFF.

V gene TRBV4-1 combines with J gene TRBJ2-7; absent DNA, TCRdb's TRBD1 call cannot be checked. Germline V gives CDR1 MGHRA, CDR2 YSYEKL. The CDR3 has 12 residues. CDR3 region: CASSQAGTEQYF.

The gene calls are TRBV5-1 and TRBJ2-7; the TRBD1 assignment by TCRdb is unverifiable without DNA. Germline assignment: CDR1 SGHRS and CDR2 YFSETQ. The CDR3 runs 15 residues. The CDR3 is CASSLGRTTSYEQYF.

The chain links TRBV4-3 to TRBJ1-1. Germline V gene sequence: CDR1 LGHNA, CDR2 YSLEER. The CDR3 length is 16 residues. The CDR3 loop is CASSQRKTGRNTEAFF.

The chain is built from TRBV4-3 and TRBJ1-4. Germline loops: CDR1 LGHNA, CDR2 YSLEER. The CDR3 covers 18 residues. This CDR3 reads CASSQEKGWELLRGKLFF.

The chain links TRBV12-3 or TRBV12-4 to TRBJ2-7. CDR3 size: 12 residues. CDR3 protein: CASSSRWKEQYF.

The J gene is TRBJ2-1, the V gene TRBV10-3; TCRdb's assignment of TRBD2 cannot be checked, as there is no DNA. The CDR3 has 15 residues. CDR1 is ENHRY and CDR2 is SYGVKD in the germline V gene. The CDR3 sequence: CAISETQRVANEQFF.